This TCR beta chain came from a study of T-cell reconstitution after alpha-beta-depleted transplantation in children. Germline-derived CDR1 and CDR2 are MNHEY and SMNVEV (reference sequence). The length of the CDR3 is 16 residues. Losses at the gene ends were 3 bases for V and 5 bases for J; bases not matched to a gene: 10. Using unique molecular identifiers, the investigators prepared the TCRbeta library. TCRdb analysed the PCR reads with MiXCR anew, one entry per CDR3 protein. The sample has hundreds of thousands of distinct CDR3 sequences, roughly 17% seen once. This clonotype was counted between two and nine times.

This TCR was recovered from a human donor who donated a stem cell graft to a child with acute myeloid leukemia. The input for sequencing was PBMCs from the stem cell graft donor, taken from the stem cell graft. The chain recombines TRBV27 with TRBJ2-1; 7 bases map to TRBD1. CDR3 DNA sequence: TGTGCCAGCAGTTTTCGACAGGGTGGGAGAGACAATGAGCAGTTCTTC. This sequence encodes CASSFRQGGRDNEQFF.